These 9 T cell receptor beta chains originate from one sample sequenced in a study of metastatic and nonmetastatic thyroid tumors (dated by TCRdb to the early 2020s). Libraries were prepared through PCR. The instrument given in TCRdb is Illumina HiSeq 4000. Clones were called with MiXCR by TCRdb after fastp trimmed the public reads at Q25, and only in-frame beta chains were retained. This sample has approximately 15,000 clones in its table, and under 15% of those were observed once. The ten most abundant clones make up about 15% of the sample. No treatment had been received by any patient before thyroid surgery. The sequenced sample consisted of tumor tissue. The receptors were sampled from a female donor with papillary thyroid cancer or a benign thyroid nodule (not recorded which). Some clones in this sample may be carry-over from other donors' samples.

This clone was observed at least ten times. CDR3 bases: TGTGCCAGCAGTGAATGGGGCTATAGCAATCAGCCCCAGCATTTT. Translated: CASSEWGYSNQPQHF. The chain has TRBV6-1 and TRBJ1-5; tentative D call: TRBD1 (5 bases). V dropped 2 bases and J dropped 0 bases, with 8 bases sitting between them. Germline lookup yields CDR1 MNHNS and CDR2 SASEGT. There are 15 residues in the CDR3.

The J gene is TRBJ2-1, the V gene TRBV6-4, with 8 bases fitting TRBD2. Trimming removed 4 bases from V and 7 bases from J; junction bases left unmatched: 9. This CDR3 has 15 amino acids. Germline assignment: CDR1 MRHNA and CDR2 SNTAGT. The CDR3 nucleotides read TGTGCCAGCAGTGTGCGTGCTAGCGGGCGGAATGAGCAGTTCTTC. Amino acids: CASSVRASGRNEQFF.

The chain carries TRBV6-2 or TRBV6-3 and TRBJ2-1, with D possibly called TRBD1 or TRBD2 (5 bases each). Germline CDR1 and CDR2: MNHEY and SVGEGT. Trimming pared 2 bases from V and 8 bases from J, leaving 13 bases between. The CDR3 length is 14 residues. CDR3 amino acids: CASSYGGFGYEQFF. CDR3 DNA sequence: TGTGCCAGCAGTTACGGGGGTTTCGGGTATGAGCAGTTCTTC.

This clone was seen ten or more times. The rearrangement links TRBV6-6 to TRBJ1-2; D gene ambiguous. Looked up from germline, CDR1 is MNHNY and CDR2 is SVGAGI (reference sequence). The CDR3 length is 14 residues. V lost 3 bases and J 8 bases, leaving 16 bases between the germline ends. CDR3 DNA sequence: TGTGCCAGCAGTTATGGGGATCCCGTTGGGGGCTACACCTTC. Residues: CASSYGDPVGGYTF.

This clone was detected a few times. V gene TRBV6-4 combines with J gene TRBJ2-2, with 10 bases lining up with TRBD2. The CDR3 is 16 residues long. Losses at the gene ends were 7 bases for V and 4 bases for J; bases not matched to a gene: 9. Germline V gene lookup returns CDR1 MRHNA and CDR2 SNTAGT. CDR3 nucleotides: TGTGCCAGCATCAAAGCGGGAGGGGACATCACCGGGGAGCTGTTTTTT. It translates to CASIKAGGDITGELFF.

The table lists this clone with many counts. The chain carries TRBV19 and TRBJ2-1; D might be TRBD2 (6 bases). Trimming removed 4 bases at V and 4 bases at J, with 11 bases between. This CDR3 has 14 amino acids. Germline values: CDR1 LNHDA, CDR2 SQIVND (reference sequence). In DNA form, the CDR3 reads TGTGCCAGTAGTAGGGGGGACGCTTACAATGAGCAGTTCTTC. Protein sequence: CASSRGDAYNEQFF.

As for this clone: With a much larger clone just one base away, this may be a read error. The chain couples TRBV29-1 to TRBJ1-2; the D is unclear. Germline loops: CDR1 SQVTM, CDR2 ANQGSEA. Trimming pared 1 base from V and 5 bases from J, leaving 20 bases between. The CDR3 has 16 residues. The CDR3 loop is CSVEAGWAAFRYGYTF. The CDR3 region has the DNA TGCAGCGTTGAAGCCGGTTGGGCAGCTTTTCGGTATGGCTACACCTTC. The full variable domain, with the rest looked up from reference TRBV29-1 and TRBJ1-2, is SAVISQKPSRDICQRGTSLTIQCQVDSQVTMMFWYRQQPGQSLTLIATANQGSEATYESGFVIDKFPISRPNLTFSTLTVSNMSPEDSSIYLCSVEAGWAAFRYGYTFGSGTRLTVV.

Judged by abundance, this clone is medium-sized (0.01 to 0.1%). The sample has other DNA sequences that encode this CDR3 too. This chain's CDR3 is CASSSTSGGAYEQYF. The CDR3 region has the DNA TGTGCCAGCAGCTCTACTAGCGGGGGGGCCTACGAGCAGTACTTC. The J gene is TRBJ2-7, the V gene TRBV13; TRBD2 matches 13 bases. After removal of 4 bases from V and 2 bases from J, the junction contained 2 bases not matched to a gene. Germline V gene data show CDR1 as PRHDT and CDR2 as FYEKMQ (reference sequence). CDR3 length equals 15 residues.

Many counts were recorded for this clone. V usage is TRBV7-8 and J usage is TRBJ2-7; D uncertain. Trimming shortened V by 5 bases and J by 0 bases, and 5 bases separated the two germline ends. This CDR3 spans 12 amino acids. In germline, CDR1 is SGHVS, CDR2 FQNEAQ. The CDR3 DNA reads TGTGCCAGCAGCAAGAGCTCCTACGAGCAGTACTTC. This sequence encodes CASSKSSYEQYF.